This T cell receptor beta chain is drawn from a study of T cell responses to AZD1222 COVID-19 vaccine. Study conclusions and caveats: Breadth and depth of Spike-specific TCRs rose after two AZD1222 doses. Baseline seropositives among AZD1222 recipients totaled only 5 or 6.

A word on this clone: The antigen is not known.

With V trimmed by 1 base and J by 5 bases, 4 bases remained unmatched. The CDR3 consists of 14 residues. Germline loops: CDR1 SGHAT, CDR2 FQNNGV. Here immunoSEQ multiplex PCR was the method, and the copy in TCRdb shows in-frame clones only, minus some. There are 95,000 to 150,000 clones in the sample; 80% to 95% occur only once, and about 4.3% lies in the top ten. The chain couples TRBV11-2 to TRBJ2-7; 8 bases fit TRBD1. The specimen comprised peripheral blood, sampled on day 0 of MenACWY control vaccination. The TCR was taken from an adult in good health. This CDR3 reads CASSLAGTGHEQYF. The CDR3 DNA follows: TGTGCCAGCAGCTTAGCCGGGACAGGACACGAGCAGTACTTC.